Listed below are T cell receptor beta chains from one sample, sequenced in a study of blood T cell repertoires in COVID-19. The data were produced by immunoSEQ multiplex PCR, yet TCRdb's version contains in-frame clones alone and is incomplete. Found here are fewer than 65,000 clones, around three quarters of them singletons; the top ten hold 25%. Sequences were obtained from peripheral blood. The receptors stem from a man aged 70-80 years with acute or convalescent COVID-19. CDR3s include the opening cysteine and the closing phenylalanine or tryptophan. D genes are given only for firm matches. Clone size is given for some rows only: seen once, a few or many times, or a class if the clone is expanded.

TRBJ2-5 TRBV6-2/TRBV6-3 TRBD2 few TGTGCCAGCAGCCCCGGGACTACAGAGACCCAGTACTTC CASSPGTTETQYF
TRBJ2-2 TRBV30 . . TGTGCCTGGGCCAGAGGGACAAACACCGGGGAGCTGTTTTTT CAWARGTNTGELFF
TRBJ2-3 TRBV24-1 TRBD2 . TGTGCCACCAGTGCCGGGACTAGCGGGATAAGTACGCAGTATTTT CATSAGTSGISTQYF
TRBJ2-7 TRBV12-3/TRBV12-4 TRBD1 . TGTGCCAGCAGCATCGACAGGGCCTACGAGCAGTACTTC CASSIDRAYEQYF
TRBJ1-2 TRBV7-9 . . TGTGCCAGCAGCCTAGCCGTAGCTAACTATGGCTACACCTTC CASSLAVANYGYTF
TRBJ2-3 TRBV3-1/TRBV3-2 . . TGTGCCAGCAGCCAAGAGTGGGACACCTGCACAGATACGCAGTATTTT CASSQEWDTCTDTQYF
TRBJ2-5 TRBV11-1 TRBD2 . TGTGCCAGCAGCTCTAGCGGGAGTAAAGAGACCCAGTACTTC CASSSSGSKETQYF
TRBJ1-2 TRBV29-1 . . TGCAGCGTTCAAACCACAGGGCTCGGCTATGGCTACACCTTC CSVQTTGLGYGYTF
TRBJ2-4 TRBV11-2 TRBD2 . TGTGCCAGCAGCTTACAAACTAGCGGGGGGTACCTTAAAAACATTCAGTACTTC CASSLQTSGGYLKNIQYF
TRBJ2-3 TRBV7-2 . . TGTGCCAGCAGCTTATCGGTTGAAGATACGCAGTATTTT CASSLSVEDTQYF
TRBJ2-1 TRBV10-2 TRBD1 . TGCGCCAGCAGTAGTGGACAGGGGTTAGATGAGCAGTTCTTC CASSSGQGLDEQFF
TRBJ1-6 TRBV7-8 TRBD1 . TGTGCCAGCAGCTTGGGACAGGAGGGTTCACCCCTCCACTTT CASSLGQEGSPLHF
TRBJ1-2 TRBV19 . . TGTGCCAGTAGGGAGACAGGAGGAGGCTACACCTTC CASRETGGGYTF
TRBJ1-2 TRBV6-6 . . TGTGCCAGCAGGGCCAACAGGGAAGGCGGCTACACCTTC CASRANREGGYTF
TRBJ2-3 TRBV10-3 . . TGTGCCATCAGTCTTGGGCAGCCCGGAGGAGATACGCAGTATTTT CAISLGQPGGDTQYF
TRBJ2-1 TRBV11-3 . . TGTGCCAGCAGCTTAGATAGTAAGAATGAGCAGTTCTTC CASSLDSKNEQFF
TRBJ2-5 TRBV14 TRBD1 . TGTGCCAGCAGCCAAGATTTGTTCGGGACAGTCATGGAGACCCAGTACTTC CASSQDLFGTVMETQYF
TRBJ1-1 TRBV5-1 . . TGCGCCAGCAGCCTCGGAGGCACCCAAATGGAGGCTTTCTTT CASSLGGTQMEAFF
TRBJ2-7 TRBV5-4 TRBD1 . TGTGCCAGCAGCTTGGGACAGGGGGCTAAACTCTACGAGCAGTACTTC CASSLGQGAKLYEQYF
TRBJ2-2 TRBV19 . few TGTGCCAGTAGTGCCGGGACACTCACCGGGGAGCTGTTTTTT CASSAGTLTGELFF
TRBJ2-2 TRBV6-2/TRBV6-3 TRBD2 . TGTGCCAGCAGTTACTCCGGCCTAGCGGGCATCCCTACCGGGGAGCTGTTTTTT CASSYSGLAGIPTGELFF
TRBJ2-3 TRBV5-1 . once TGCGCCAGCAGCTTTAGGTCGGACAGAGCCACAGATACGCAGTATTTT CASSFRSDRATDTQYF
TRBJ2-3 TRBV7-7 TRBD1 once TGTGCTAGCAGCTTACAGGGGGCTTCCACAGATACGCAGTATTTT CASSLQGASTDTQYF
TRBJ1-5 TRBV11-2 TRBD1 . TGTGCCAGCAGCTTAGAACCAGGGGGGTTTGGCAATCAGCCCCAGCATTTT CASSLEPGGFGNQPQHF
TRBJ1-6 TRBV2 . . TGTGCCAGCAGGATTGACAGCTCCTATAATTCACCCCTCCACTTT CASRIDSSYNSPLHF
TRBJ1-4 TRBV29-1 . . TGCAGCGCTCAGCTTCTAATCGGGGAAAAACTGTTTTTT CSAQLLIGEKLFF
TRBJ2-3 TRBV7-3 . . TGTGCCAGCAGCTTGGAGAACACAGATACGCAGTATTTT CASSLENTDTQYF
TRBJ2-3 TRBV28 TRBD1 . TGTGCCAGCAGTTCCCCGACAGGGGGAGCAGATACGCAGTATTTT CASSSPTGGADTQYF
TRBJ1-5 TRBV19 TRBD1 . TGTGCCAGTAGTATCGGGGCAGGGGGCCAGCATTTT CASSIGAGGQHF
TRBJ1-1 TRBV3-1/TRBV3-2 TRBD1 few TGTGCCAGCAGCCAATCAGGGGGCAGGGGCACTGAAGCTTTCTTT CASSQSGGRGTEAFF
TRBJ2-1 TRBV15 TRBD1 . TGTGCCACCAGCAGAGTTGGGACAGGAAACTACAATGAGCAGTTCTTC CATSRVGTGNYNEQFF
TRBJ2-5 TRBV3-1/TRBV3-2 . . TGTGCCAGCAGCCAGGCATACCAAGAGACCCAGTACTTC CASSQAYQETQYF
TRBJ1-2 TRBV19 . . TGTGCCAGTAGTATAGGAGCTTCTGGCTACACCTTC CASSIGASGYTF
TRBJ1-5 TRBV30 . few TGTGCCTGGTCAACGCAGGGGTATCAGCCCCAGCATTTT CAWSTQGYQPQHF
TRBJ2-7 TRBV9 . . TGTGCCAGCAGCTCAGGTAACCTCTACGAGCAGTACTTC CASSSGNLYEQYF
TRBJ1-1 TRBV29-1 TRBD1 few TGCAGCGGTGGACAGGACAAGAACACTGAAGCTTTCTTT CSGGQDKNTEAFF
TRBJ1-1 TRBV12-3/TRBV12-4 TRBD1 . TGTGCCAGCAGCAGACAGGGGGCAGGATTCTTT CASSRQGAGFF
TRBJ1-2 TRBV7-9 . few TGTGCCAGCAGCGCCGGAGTATTCCAGCCCCGGGGTGGCTACACCTTC CASSAGVFQPRGGYTF
TRBJ2-7 TRBV7-2 . . TGTGCCAGCAGCTTAGGAGGGGGATCCTACGAGCAGTACTTC CASSLGGGSYEQYF
TRBJ2-5 TRBV28 . many TGTGCCAGCGGCGGGGAAGAGACCCAGTACTTC CASGGEETQYF
TRBJ2-7 TRBV23-1 TRBD2 . TGCGCCAGCAGCCCGGAGAGTAGCGGGAGGGAGGTCTACGAGCAGTACTTC CASSPESSGREVYEQYF
TRBJ2-3 TRBV28 . . TGTGCCAGCAGTCGGGCAGGGGACACAGATACGCAGTATTTT CASSRAGDTDTQYF
TRBJ2-7 TRBV18 . few TGTGCCAGCTCAGAATCCCCGGACGGGAGCTCCTACGAGCAGTACTTC CASSESPDGSSYEQYF
TRBJ2-3 TRBV6-5 TRBD1 . TGTGCCAGCAGTTACATGGGGACAGCTTCCACAGATACGCAGTATTTT CASSYMGTASTDTQYF
TRBJ1-6 TRBV7-3 TRBD1 few TGTGCCAGCAGCTTTACAGGGGATTCACCCCTCCACTTT CASSFTGDSPLHF
TRBJ1-4 TRBV6-5 . . TGTGCCAGCAGTTTTAGGGGATTCGGTGGTGAAAAACTGTTTTTT CASSFRGFGGEKLFF
TRBJ2-3 TRBV24-1 TRBD2 . TGTGCCACCTCTAGCGGGTCCTTCACAGATACGCAGTATTTT CATSSGSFTDTQYF
TRBJ1-2 TRBV11-3 . . TGTGCCAGCAGCTTATCGGTACGCGGCTATGGCTACACCTTC CASSLSVRGYGYTF
TRBJ1-4 TRBV28 . once TGTGCCAGCAGCGGGTTAGGTGAAAAACTGTTTTTT CASSGLGEKLFF